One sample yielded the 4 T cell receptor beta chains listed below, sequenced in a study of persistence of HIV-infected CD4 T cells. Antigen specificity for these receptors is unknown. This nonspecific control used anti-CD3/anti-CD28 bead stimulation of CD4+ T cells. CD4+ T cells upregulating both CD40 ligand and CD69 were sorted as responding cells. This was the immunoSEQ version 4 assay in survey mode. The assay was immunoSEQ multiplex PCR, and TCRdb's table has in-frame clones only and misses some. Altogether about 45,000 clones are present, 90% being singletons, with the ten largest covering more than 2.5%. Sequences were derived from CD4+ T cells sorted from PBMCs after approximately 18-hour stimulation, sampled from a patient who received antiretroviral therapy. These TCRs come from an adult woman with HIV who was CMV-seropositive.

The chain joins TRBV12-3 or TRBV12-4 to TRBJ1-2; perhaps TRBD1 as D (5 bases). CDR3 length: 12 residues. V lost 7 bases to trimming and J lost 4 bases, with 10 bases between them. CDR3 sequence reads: CASISGGYGYTF. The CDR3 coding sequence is TGTGCCAGCATCTCCGGGGGCTATGGCTACACCTTC.

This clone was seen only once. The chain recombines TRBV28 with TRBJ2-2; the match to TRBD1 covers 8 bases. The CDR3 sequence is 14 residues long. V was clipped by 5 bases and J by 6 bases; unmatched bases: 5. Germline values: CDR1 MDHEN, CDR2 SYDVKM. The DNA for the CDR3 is TGTGCCAGCAGTCCGGACAGGGTGGCCGGGGAGCTGTTTTTT. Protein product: CASSPDRVAGELFF. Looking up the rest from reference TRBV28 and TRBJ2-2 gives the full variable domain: DVKVTQSSRYLVKRTGEKVFLECVQDMDHENMFWYRQDPGLGLRLIYFSYDVKMKEKGDIPEGYSVSREKKERFSLILESASTNQTSMYLCASSPDRVAGELFFGEGSRLTVL.

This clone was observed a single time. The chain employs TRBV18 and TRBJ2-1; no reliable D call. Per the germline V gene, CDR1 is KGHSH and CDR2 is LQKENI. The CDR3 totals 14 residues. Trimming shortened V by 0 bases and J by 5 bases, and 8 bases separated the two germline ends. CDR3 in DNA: TGTGCCAGCTCACCACCCAGCAGGAACAATGAGCAGTTCTTC. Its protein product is CASSPPSRNNEQFF.

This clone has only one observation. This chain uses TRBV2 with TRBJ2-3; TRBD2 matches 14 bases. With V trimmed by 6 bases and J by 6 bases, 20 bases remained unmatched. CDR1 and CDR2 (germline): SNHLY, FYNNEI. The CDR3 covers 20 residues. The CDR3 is CASRRGLAGVVISLGDTQYF. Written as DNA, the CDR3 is TGTGCCAGCAGGCGGGGACTAGCGGGGGTAGTAATCAGTCTCGGGGATACGCAGTATTTT. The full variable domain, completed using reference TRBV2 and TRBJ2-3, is EPEVTQTPSHQVTQMGQEVILRCVPISNHLYFYWYRQILGQKVEFLVSFYNNEISEKSEIFDDQFSVERPDGSNFTLKIRSTKLEDSAMYFCASRRGLAGVVISLGDTQYFGPGTRLTVL.